A selection of T cell receptor beta chains follows, all from one sample in a study of T-cell reconstitution after alpha-beta-depleted transplantation in children. Using its own MiXCR run on the PCR reads, TCRdb lists one record per CDR3 protein. Of hundreds of thousands of distinct CDR3 sequences listed, around 14% are singletons. This material consisted of PBMCs, taken before TCRalphabeta/CD19-depleted stem cell transplant. The origin of the receptors is a girl aged 2 to 9 with congenital amegakaryocytic thrombocytopenia, due to receive a stem cell transplant. Each CDR3 is given with its conserved first and last residue. D genes are given only for firm matches. Size is stated for part of the rows, as once, few or many counts, or as a class when the clone is expanded.

clone_size	v_call	d_call	j_call	cdr3_nt	cdr3_aa
many	TRBV20-1	TRBD2	TRBJ2-1	TGCAGTGCCGGGGGACTAGCAGGCAATGAGCAGTTCTTC	CSAGGLAGNEQFF
.	TRBV20-1	TRBD2	TRBJ2-5	TGCAGTGCTAGAATACTGGGACTAGCGGGACAAGAGACCCAGTACTTC	CSARILGLAGQETQYF
many	TRBV20-1	TRBD2	TRBJ2-7	TGCAGTGCTCCCCAGTTGGCTAGCGGATTCTACGAGCAGTACTTC	CSAPQLASGFYEQYF
many	TRBV5-1	.	TRBJ2-5	TGCGCCAGCAGCCCTTGGAGGGCCGAGACCCAGTACTTC	CASSPWRAETQYF
many	TRBV6-5	.	TRBJ2-7	TGTGCCAGCAGCCGTAGCGGAGACAGCTCCTACGAGCAGTACTTC	CASSRSGDSSYEQYF
many	TRBV29-1	TRBD1	TRBJ2-3	TGCAGCGTTGTTACAGGGGAAGATACGCAGTATTTT	CSVVTGEDTQYF
.	TRBV3-1	.	TRBJ2-5	TGTGCCAGCAGCCAAGAGGTAGAAGAGACCCAGTACTTC	CASSQEVEETQYF
many	TRBV7-9	TRBD1	TRBJ1-4	TGTGCCACCAACCGGGACAGGACGACAACTAATGAAAAACTGTTTTTT	CATNRDRTTTNEKLFF
.	TRBV7-2	.	TRBJ2-1	TGTGCCAGCAGCTTAGATTTGTTTTCGGGCGACAATGAGCAGTTCTTC	CASSLDLFSGDNEQFF
.	TRBV20-1	TRBD2	TRBJ2-5	TGCAGTGCTAGAGATCCTAGCGGGAGCCAAGAGACCCAGTACTTC	CSARDPSGSQETQYF
many	TRBV15	.	TRBJ2-4	TGTGCCACCAGCAGAGAAGGGGCTAGCCCGTTGGGGGCCTATCCCAAAAACATTCAGTACTTC	CATSREGASPLGAYPKNIQYF
many	TRBV5-1	.	TRBJ2-7	TGCGCCAGCAGCTTGGACAGTAACTCCTACGAGCAGTACTTC	CASSLDSNSYEQYF
.	TRBV6-5	TRBD2	TRBJ2-3	TGTGCCAGCAGTTACACTAGCGGGGGCACAGATACGCAGTATTTT	CASSYTSGGTDTQYF
many	TRBV19	.	TRBJ2-1	TGTGCCAGTAGTATAGATCTAGACGCCTACAATGAGCAGTTCTTC	CASSIDLDAYNEQFF
few	TRBV12-3/TRBV12-4	.	TRBJ1-4	TGTGCCAGCAGTCGGGCCATCATGGAACTGTTTTTT	CASSRAIMELFF
.	TRBV20-1	.	TRBJ2-1	TGCAGTGCTAGCGGAATCTACAATGAGCAGTTCTTC	CSASGIYNEQFF
.	TRBV20-1	.	TRBJ2-7	TGCAGTGCTAGAGTGGGGCGGAGGGCCCCCTACGAGCAGTACTTC	CSARVGRRAPYEQYF
few	TRBV6-1	.	TRBJ2-7	TGTGCCAGCAGTGTTTGGCGCGAGCAGTACTTC	CASSVWREQYF
many	TRBV7-6	TRBD2	TRBJ2-1	TGTGCCAGCAGCCTTATTAAGGCTAGCGGATACAATGAGCAGTTCTTC	CASSLIKASGYNEQFF
.	TRBV15	TRBD2	TRBJ2-1	TGTGCCACCAGCACCAGCGGGAGCTCCTACAATGAGCAGTTCTTC	CATSTSGSSYNEQFF
many	TRBV12-3/TRBV12-4	.	TRBJ1-1	TGTGCCAGCAGTTCTGGGGGCGGAAACACTGAAGCTTTCTTT	CASSSGGGNTEAFF
many	TRBV10-3	TRBD2	TRBJ2-1	TGTGCCATTAAAGGACTAGCGGGACCCTACAATGAGCAGTTCTTC	CAIKGLAGPYNEQFF
many	TRBV20-1	.	TRBJ2-3	TGCAGTGCCAGTGAGGAGGAAGATACGCAGTATTTT	CSASEEEDTQYF
.	TRBV20-1	.	TRBJ1-2	TGCAGTGCTAAGAGGGGGGTGGGAATGAGCTACACCTTC	CSAKRGVGMSYTF
.	TRBV11-2	.	TRBJ1-4	TGTGCCAGCAGCTTGTCGTCCGGGAATGAAAAACTGTTTTTT	CASSLSSGNEKLFF
.	TRBV30	TRBD2	TRBJ2-1	TGTGCCTGGAAAGGGACTAGCGGAAACAATGAGCAGTTCTTC	CAWKGTSGNNEQFF
many	TRBV10-3	TRBD2	TRBJ2-1	TGTGCCATCAGTGAGTCTACAAACTACCTAGCGGGGAGCTCCTACAATGAGCAGTTCTTC	CAISESTNYLAGSSYNEQFF
few	TRBV5-1	TRBD2	TRBJ2-7	TGCGCCAGCAGCTGGATAGCGGGAGGGCCTGGCTACGAGCAGTACTTC	CASSWIAGGPGYEQYF
many	TRBV5-1	.	TRBJ1-1	TGCGCCAGCAGCTTGGCCCCGGGAAGCACTGAAGCTTTCTTT	CASSLAPGSTEAFF
many	TRBV6-1	TRBD1	TRBJ1-6	TGTGCCAGCACTACCGACAGGGCCTCACCCCTCCACTTT	CASTTDRASPLHF
.	TRBV5-1	.	TRBJ1-3	TGCGCCAGCAGCCCGGACGGCGGGCCCGGAAACACCATATATTTT	CASSPDGGPGNTIYF
.	TRBV12-3/TRBV12-4	.	TRBJ1-2	TGTGCCAGCAGTTTGACCCTATCTGGACCCTTTAACTATGGCTACACCTTC	CASSLTLSGPFNYGYTF
many	TRBV7-8	TRBD2	TRBJ2-7	TGTGCCAGCAGCTCCTGGACTAGCGGGGCAAGCTCCTACGAGCAGTACTTC	CASSSWTSGASSYEQYF
.	TRBV3-1	.	TRBJ2-6	TGTGCCAGCAGCCAGTTTATGCGGCTACCTGGGGCCAACGTCCTGACTTTC	CASSQFMRLPGANVLTF
many	TRBV20-1	.	TRBJ2-1	TGCAGTGCTACCCACCGCCCGGGCCCCTACAATGAGCAGTTCTTC	CSATHRPGPYNEQFF
few	TRBV24-1	.	TRBJ2-2	TGTGCCACCAGTGATTTGGGTGGAGAAAACACCGGGGAGCTGTTTTTT	CATSDLGGENTGELFF
many	TRBV4-2	.	TRBJ2-7	TGTGCCAGCAGCCTCCGTTATAGAGTCAACGAGCAGTACTTC	CASSLRYRVNEQYF
few	TRBV3-1	.	TRBJ2-7	TGTGCCAGCAGCCAATTTCCAGCGGCCTCCTACGAGCAGTACTTC	CASSQFPAASYEQYF
.	TRBV10-3	.	TRBJ2-1	TGTGCCATCAGTGATAATCCCAGGAGCAATGAGCAGTTCTTC	CAISDNPRSNEQFF
few	TRBV7-9	.	TRBJ1-3	TGTGCCAGCAGCTCAAAGAGTGGTTCCGCCGAGGGAAACACCATATATTTT	CASSSKSGSAEGNTIYF
many	TRBV24-1	.	TRBJ2-1	TGTGCCACCAGTGCGGGGAGCTCCTACAATGAGCAGTTCTTC	CATSAGSSYNEQFF
few	TRBV15	.	TRBJ2-1	TGTGCCACCAGCCCAACCCGCGACCCATTAAATGAGCAGTTCTTC	CATSPTRDPLNEQFF
many	TRBV7-8	.	TRBJ2-7	TGTGCCAGCAGCTTAGAGTCCGCCTACGAGCAGTACTTC	CASSLESAYEQYF
many	TRBV3-1	.	TRBJ1-1	TGTGCCAGCAGCCAGGGATTTATGAACACTGAAGCTTTCTTT	CASSQGFMNTEAFF